This T cell receptor beta chain was recorded in a study of T cell responses to AZD1222 COVID-19 vaccine (dated by TCRdb to the early 2020s). In the study overall: AZD1222 recipients whose second dose came at about 4 weeks and those whose second dose came at about 12 weeks were combined into one group, since spike-specific TCR depth and breadth did not differ between the two schedules. Enrollment into the trials was organized by age into subgroups of 18-55, 56-69 and 70-plus years, and those subgroups contained roughly 140, 27 and 60 TCR-sequenced participants, respectively. A total of around 240 trial participants underwent TCR sequencing, of whom 207 had received two doses of AZD1222 and about 26 had received two doses of the MenACWY control vaccine. On the study overall, not on this receptor specifically: In the small 56-69-year group, the increase in depth fell short of significance, most likely because of low power. Reportedly, almost half of the unique spike-specific TCRs recognized epitopes lying outside the regions that are mutated in the B.1.351 and B.1.1.7 variants. Participants were mostly white British and included more females than males, and it was suggested by the authors that clonal diversity may have been underestimated. After two AZD1222 doses, spike-specific TCR breadth and depth were significantly higher than at day 0 and than in MenACWY recipients. Conclusions about previously exposed vaccinees were limited because only six AZD1222 recipients were SARS-CoV-2 seropositive at baseline. Vaccine-associated CD4 TCRs spanned the whole spike protein, with dominant responses in regions 160-218 and 743-854. Because no day 14 peak-response samples were available, repertoires were characterized only after the peak T cell response.

The CDR3 regions of human TCRbeta chains were analyzed by immunosequencing. For the original study's pipeline: TCRs in the repertoires were matched against a reference library of SARS-CoV-2-specific TCRs that had been generated with the MIRA antigen-specificity platform. Breadth meant the fraction of unique TCRs that were SARS-CoV-2-associated, whereas depth meant the fraction of total T cells that were SARS-CoV-2-associated. Using the MIRA data, every spike-specific TCR was mapped to the spike region that the TCR reacted to and assigned to either a CD4 or a CD8 class. Log10-transformed breadth and depth values were compared by one-way ANOVA with Sidak's multiple comparisons tests. TCRdb re-hosts the immuneACCESS table, in-frame sequences only. Its copies lack some clones; in the studies checked, an unresolved V gene accounts for under half of them, and the cause for the rest is not known. That table supplies the V and J calls and clone size; D and trimming were determined from the DNA. The sample table holds 90,000 to 120,000 clones, of which about 90% were seen once. The ten biggest clones cover around 4.3% of the sample.

About this clone itself: The antigen it recognizes is unknown. No much larger clone exists at a distance of one base, and base qualities are not known.

Counted from cysteine to phenylalanine, this CDR3 has 17 amino acids. CDR3 DNA is the only sequence kept; it has 51 bases, read in frame from the first base. Trimming leaves V shorter by 6 bases and J shorter by 3 bases, with the junction holding 13 bases beyond the gene matches. CDR1 and CDR2 are drawn from the germline V gene: SGHAT, FQNNGV. The intended sense of this specimen's time point label: baseline before first vaccination. Samples from vaccinated people were obtained from the UK trials COV001 and COV002, which included a single-blind randomized controlled phase 2/3 trial of AZD1222 (ChAdOx1 nCoV-19) in healthy adults. For TCRbeta chain sequencing, PBMC samples were collected from trial participants at day 0 and at day 28 after the second dose.

This sample comprised peripheral blood, obtained on day 0 of AZD1222 vaccination. The chain was built from TRBV11-2 and TRBJ2-1, with 8 middle bases fitting TRBD1. This TCR was sampled from an adult in good health. This receptor has the CDR3 CASRAKFRTGLYNEQFF. The bases read TGTGCCAGCAGGGCCAAGTTTAGGACAGGGCTCTACAATGAGCAGTTCTTC.